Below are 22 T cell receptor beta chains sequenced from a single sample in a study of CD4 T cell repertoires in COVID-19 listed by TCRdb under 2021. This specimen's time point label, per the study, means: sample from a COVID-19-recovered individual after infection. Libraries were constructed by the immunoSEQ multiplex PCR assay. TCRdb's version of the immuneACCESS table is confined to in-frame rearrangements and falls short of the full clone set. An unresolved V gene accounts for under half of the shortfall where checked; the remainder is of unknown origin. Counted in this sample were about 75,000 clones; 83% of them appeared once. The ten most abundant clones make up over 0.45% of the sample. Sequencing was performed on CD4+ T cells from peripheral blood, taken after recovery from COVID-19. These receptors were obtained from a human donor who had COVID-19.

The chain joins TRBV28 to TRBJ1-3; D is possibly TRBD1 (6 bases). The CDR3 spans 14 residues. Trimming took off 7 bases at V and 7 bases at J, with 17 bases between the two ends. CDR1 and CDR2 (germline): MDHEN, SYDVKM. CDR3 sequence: CASKRGGISNTIYF. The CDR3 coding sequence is TGTGCCAGCAAAAGAGGGGGTATAAGTAACACCATATATTTT.

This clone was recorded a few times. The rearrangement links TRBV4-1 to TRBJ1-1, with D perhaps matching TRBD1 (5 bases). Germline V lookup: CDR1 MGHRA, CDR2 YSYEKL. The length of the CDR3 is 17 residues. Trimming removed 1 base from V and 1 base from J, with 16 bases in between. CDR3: CASSQGRGGRTNTEAFF. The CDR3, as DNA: TGCGCCAGCAGCCAAGGACGGGGCGGCAGGACGAACACTGAAGCTTTCTTT.

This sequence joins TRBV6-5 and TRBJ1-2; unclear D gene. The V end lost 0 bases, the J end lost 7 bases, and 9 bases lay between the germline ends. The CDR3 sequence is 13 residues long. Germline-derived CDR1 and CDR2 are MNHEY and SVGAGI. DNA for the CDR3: TGTGCCAGCAGTTACTCGGAGGATTCTGGCTACACCTTC. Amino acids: CASSYSEDSGYTF.

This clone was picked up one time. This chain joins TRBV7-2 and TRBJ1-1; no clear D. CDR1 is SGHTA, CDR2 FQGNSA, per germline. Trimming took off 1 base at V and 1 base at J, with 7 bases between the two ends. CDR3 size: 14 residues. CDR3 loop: CASSLDRQNTEAFF. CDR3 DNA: TGTGCCAGCAGCTTAGACAGACAGAACACTGAAGCTTTCTTT.

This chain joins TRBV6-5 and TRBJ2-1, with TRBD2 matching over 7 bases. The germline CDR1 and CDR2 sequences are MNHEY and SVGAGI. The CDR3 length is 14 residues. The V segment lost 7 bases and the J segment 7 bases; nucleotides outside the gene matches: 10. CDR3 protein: CASMWQRDGNEQFF. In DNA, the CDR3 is TGTGCCAGCATGTGGCAGCGGGACGGAAATGAGCAGTTCTTC.

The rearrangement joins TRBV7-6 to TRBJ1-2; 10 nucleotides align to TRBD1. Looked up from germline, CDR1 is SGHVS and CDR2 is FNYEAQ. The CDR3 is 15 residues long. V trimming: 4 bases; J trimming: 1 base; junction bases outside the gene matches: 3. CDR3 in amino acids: CASSYGQGVNYGYTF. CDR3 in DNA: TGTGCCAGCAGCTACGGACAGGGGGTTAACTATGGCTACACCTTC.

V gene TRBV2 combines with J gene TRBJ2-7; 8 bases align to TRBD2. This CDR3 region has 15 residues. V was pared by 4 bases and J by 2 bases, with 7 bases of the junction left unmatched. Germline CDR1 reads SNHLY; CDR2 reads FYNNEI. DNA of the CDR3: TGTGCCAGCAGTGTGGAGCGGGGGCCCACCTACGAGCAGTACTTC. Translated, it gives CASSVERGPTYEQYF.

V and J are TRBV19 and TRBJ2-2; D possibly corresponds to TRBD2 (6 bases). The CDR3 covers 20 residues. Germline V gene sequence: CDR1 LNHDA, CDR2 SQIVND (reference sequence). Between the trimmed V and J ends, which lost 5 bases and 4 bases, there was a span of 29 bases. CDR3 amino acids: CASSLYLGLAVTWVTGELFF. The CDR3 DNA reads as TGTGCCAGTAGTCTCTACCTCGGTTTAGCGGTCACATGGGTCACCGGGGAGCTGTTTTTT.

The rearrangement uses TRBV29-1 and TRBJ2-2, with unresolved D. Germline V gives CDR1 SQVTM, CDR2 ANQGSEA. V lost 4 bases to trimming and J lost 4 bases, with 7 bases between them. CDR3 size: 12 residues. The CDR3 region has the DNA TGCAGCGTTGCTAAGGGCACCGGGGAGCTGTTTTTT. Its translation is CSVAKGTGELFF.

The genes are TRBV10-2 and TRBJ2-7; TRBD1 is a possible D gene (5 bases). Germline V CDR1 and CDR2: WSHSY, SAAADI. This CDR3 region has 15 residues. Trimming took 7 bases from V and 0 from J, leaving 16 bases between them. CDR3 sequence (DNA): TGCGCCAGCATGGAACATGACAGCTACTCCTACGAGCAGTACTTC. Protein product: CASMEHDSYSYEQYF.

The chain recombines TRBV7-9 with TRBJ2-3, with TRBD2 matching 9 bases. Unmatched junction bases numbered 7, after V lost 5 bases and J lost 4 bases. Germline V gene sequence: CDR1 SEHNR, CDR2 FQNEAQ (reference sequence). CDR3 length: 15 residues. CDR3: CASSDPRGRADTQYF. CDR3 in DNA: TGTGCCAGCAGCGACCCTCGCGGGAGGGCAGATACGCAGTATTTT.

The CDR3 region has the DNA TGTGCCAGCAGCTTTACCGACGACAGCAACTACGAGCAGTACTTC. Translation: CASSFTDDSNYEQYF. The genes are TRBV7-6 and TRBJ2-7; possibly TRBD1 for D (5 bases). The CDR3 is 15 residues long. Trimming removed 3 bases at V and 3 bases at J, with 15 bases between. Germline assignment: CDR1 SGHVS and CDR2 FNYEAQ.

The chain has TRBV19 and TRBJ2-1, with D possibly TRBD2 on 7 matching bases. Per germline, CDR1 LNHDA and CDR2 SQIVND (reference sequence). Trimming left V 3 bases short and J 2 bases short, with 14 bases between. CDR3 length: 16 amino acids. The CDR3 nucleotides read TGTGCCAGTAGTATGTGGGGGGGCCGGGCCTACAATGAGCAGTTCTTC. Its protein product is CASSMWGGRAYNEQFF.

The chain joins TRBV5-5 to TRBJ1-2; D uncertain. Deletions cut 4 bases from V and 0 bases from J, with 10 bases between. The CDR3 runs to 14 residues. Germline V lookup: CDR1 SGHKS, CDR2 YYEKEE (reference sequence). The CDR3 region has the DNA TGTGCCAGCAGCCCCTTAGGAGCTAACTATGGCTACACCTTC. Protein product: CASSPLGANYGYTF.

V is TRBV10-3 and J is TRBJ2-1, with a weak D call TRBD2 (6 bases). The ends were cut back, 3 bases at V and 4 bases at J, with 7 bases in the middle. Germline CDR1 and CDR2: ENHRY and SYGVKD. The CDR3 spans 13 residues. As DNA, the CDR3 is TGTGCCATCAGTGACGGGGGATACAATGAGCAGTTCTTC. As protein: CAISDGGYNEQFF.

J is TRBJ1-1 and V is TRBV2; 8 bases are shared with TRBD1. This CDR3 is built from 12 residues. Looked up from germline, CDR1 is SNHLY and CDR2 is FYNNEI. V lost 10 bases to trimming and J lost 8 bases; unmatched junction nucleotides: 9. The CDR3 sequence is CATIPDRVEAFF. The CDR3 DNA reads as TGTGCCACCATCCCGGACAGGGTCGAAGCTTTCTTT.

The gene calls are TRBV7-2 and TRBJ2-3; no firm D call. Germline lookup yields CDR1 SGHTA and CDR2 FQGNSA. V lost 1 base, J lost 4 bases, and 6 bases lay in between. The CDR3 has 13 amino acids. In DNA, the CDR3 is TGTGCCAGCAGCTTAGAGCTCCCAGATACGCAGTATTTT. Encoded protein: CASSLELPDTQYF.

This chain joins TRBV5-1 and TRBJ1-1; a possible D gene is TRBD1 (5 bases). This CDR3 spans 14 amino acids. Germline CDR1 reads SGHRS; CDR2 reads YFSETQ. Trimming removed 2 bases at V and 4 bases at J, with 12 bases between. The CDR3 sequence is CASSFLGVGTEAFF. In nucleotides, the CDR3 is TGCGCCAGCAGCTTTCTAGGGGTGGGCACTGAAGCTTTCTTT. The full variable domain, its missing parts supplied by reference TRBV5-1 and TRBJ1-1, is KAGVTQTPRYLIKTRGQQVTLSCSPISGHRSVSWYQQTPGQGLQFLFEYFSETQRNKGNFPGRFSGRQFSNSRSEMNVSTLELGDSALYLCASSFLGVGTEAFFGQGTRLTVV.

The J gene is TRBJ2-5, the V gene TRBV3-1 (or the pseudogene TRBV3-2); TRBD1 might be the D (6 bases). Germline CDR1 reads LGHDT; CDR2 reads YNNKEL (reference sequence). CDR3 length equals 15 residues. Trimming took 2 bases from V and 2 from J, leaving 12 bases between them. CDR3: CASSQLTGPQETQYF. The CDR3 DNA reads TGTGCCAGCAGCCAACTAACAGGGCCGCAAGAGACCCAGTACTTC.

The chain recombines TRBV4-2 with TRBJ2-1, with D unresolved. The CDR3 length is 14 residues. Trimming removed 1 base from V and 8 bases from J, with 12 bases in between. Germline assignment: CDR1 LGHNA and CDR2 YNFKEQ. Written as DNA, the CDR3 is TGTGCCAGCAGCCAAGGTTTAGTAGCTGATGAGCAGTTCTTC. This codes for CASSQGLVADEQFF.

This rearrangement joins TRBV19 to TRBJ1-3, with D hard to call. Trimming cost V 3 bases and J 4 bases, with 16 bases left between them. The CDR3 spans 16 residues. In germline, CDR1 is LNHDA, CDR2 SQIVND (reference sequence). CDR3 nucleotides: TGTGCCAGTAGTATCCGGACCTTTTCTGGGGGAAACACCATATATTTT. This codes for CASSIRTFSGGNTIYF.

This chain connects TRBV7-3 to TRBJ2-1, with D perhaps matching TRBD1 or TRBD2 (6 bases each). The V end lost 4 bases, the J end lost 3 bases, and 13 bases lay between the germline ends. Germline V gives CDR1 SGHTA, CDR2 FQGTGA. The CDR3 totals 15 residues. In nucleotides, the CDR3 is TGTGCCAGCAGCTCGCCGGGGGCCTACTACAATGAGCAGTTCTTC. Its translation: CASSSPGAYYNEQFF.